This passage covers 21 T cell receptor beta chains from one sample sequenced in a study of a mutant IDH1 vaccine in newly diagnosed glioma. Time point specified: baseline, week 1 (first vaccination visit). Treatment in this sample: pre-vaccination baseline after standard-of-care therapy. Only in-frame clones appear in the TCRdb table, and some are missing; sequencing was by immunoSEQ multiplex PCR. The data contain 59,000 or so clones, around 92% of them singletons. The specimen was PBMCs, collected from a glioma patient treated with radiotherapy, temozolomide or both. The source of these receptors is a middle-aged man with glioma.

The chain is built from TRBV2 and TRBJ2-1; a possible D gene is TRBD2 (5 bases). V was clipped by 7 bases and J by 2 bases, with 12 bases between them. CDR1 is SNHLY and CDR2 is FYNNEI in the germline V gene. This CDR3 has 14 residues. The CDR3 sequence is CASTPAATYNEQFF. The CDR3 DNA reads as TGTGCCAGCACCCCAGCGGCTACCTACAATGAGCAGTTCTTC. The full variable domain, rest sourced from reference TRBV2 and TRBJ2-1, is EPEVTQTPSHQVTQMGQEVILRCVPISNHLYFYWYRQILGQKVEFLVSFYNNEISEKSEIFDDQFSVERPDGSNFTLKIRSTKLEDSAMYFCASTPAATYNEQFFGPGTRLTVL.

The chain is built from TRBV4-1 and TRBJ2-1; TRBD2 matches at 9 bases. This CDR3 comprises 16 residues. The V segment lost 0 bases and the J segment 10 bases; nucleotides outside the gene matches: 10. Germline values: CDR1 MGHRA, CDR2 YSYEKL. The CDR3 region is CASSQEGGGASGEQFF. The DNA of the CDR3 is TGCGCCAGCAGCCAAGAAGGCGGGGGGGCAAGCGGGGAGCAGTTCTTC.

This chain connects TRBV5-6 to TRBJ1-4; D is undetermined. Deletions cut 3 bases from V and 6 bases from J, with 18 bases between. From germline, CDR1 is SGHDT and CDR2 YYEEEE. This CDR3 contains 16 residues. CDR3 sequence reads: CASSYFDEIQDEKLFF. In DNA form, the CDR3 reads TGTGCCAGCAGCTACTTCGACGAAATTCAGGATGAAAAACTGTTTTTT.

This clone occurred once. This sequence joins TRBV30 and TRBJ2-3; D is possibly TRBD1 (5 bases). The V gene lost 0 bases and the J gene lost 3 bases, with 16 bases spanning the gap. This CDR3 spans 16 amino acids. Looked up from germline, CDR1 is GTSNPN and CDR2 is SVGIG (reference sequence). CDR3 in amino acids: CAWSVLRTTRTDTQYF. The DNA of the CDR3 is TGTGCCTGGAGTGTATTAAGGACAACCCGAACAGATACGCAGTATTTT.

The chain couples TRBV2 to TRBJ2-1; 10 positions match TRBD2. After removal of 4 bases from V and 0 bases from J, the junction contained 9 bases not matched to a gene. This CDR3 contains 18 residues. Germline-derived CDR1 and CDR2 are SNHLY and FYNNEI. The CDR3 nucleotides read TGTGCCAGCAGTGGCGCTAGCGGGGGCCCCAGCTCCTACAATGAGCAGTTCTTC. Protein: CASSGASGGPSSYNEQFF. Complete variable domain (other parts from reference TRBV2 and TRBJ2-1): EPEVTQTPSHQVTQMGQEVILRCVPISNHLYFYWYRQILGQKVEFLVSFYNNEISEKSEIFDDQFSVERPDGSNFTLKIRSTKLEDSAMYFCASSGASGGPSSYNEQFFGPGTRLTVL.

V usage is TRBV30 and J usage is TRBJ1-6; D is possibly TRBD1 (5 bases). CDR3 length: 14 amino acids. Germline loops: CDR1 GTSNPN, CDR2 SVGIG (reference sequence). The V gene lost 3 bases and the J gene lost 4 bases, with 10 bases spanning the gap. The CDR3 loop reads CAWRNRMYNSPLHF. The CDR3 nucleotides are TGTGCCTGGAGGAACAGGATGTATAATTCACCCCTCCACTTT. Supplemented by reference TRBV30 and TRBJ1-6, the full variable domain reads SQTIHQWPATLVQPVGSPLSLECTVEGTSNPNLYWYRQAAGRGLQLLFYSVGIGQISSEVPQNLSASRPQDRQFILSSKKLLLSDSGFYLCAWRNRMYNSPLHFGNGTRLTVT.

The chain has TRBV7-9 and TRBJ1-6, with D possibly TRBD1 on 5 matching bases. Per germline, CDR1 SEHNR and CDR2 FQNEAQ (reference sequence). Trimming took off 3 bases at V and 9 bases at J, with 12 bases between the two ends. The CDR3 spans 14 residues. The CDR3 DNA sequence: TGTGCCAGCAGCTTCGGCCGGGACGCTTCACCCCTCCACTTT. It codes for CASSFGRDASPLHF.

The gene calls are TRBV6-6 and TRBJ1-3; D not resolved. There are 13 residues in the CDR3. Trimming removed 5 bases at V and 5 bases at J, with 10 bases between. Germline V gives CDR1 MNHNY, CDR2 SVGAGI (reference sequence). CDR3 nucleotide sequence: TGTGCCAGCAGTCCCCCCCTACGAAACACCATATATTTT. Protein: CASSPPLRNTIYF.

The rearrangement links TRBV21-1 to TRBJ1-3; TRBD1, the table's D call, was not compared with the DNA. TRBV21-1 is reported as a pseudogene. This CDR3 has 18 residues. Here the CDR3 reads CASSTGTGSPLTGNTIYF. The CDR3 region has the DNA TGTGCCAGCTCCACCGGGACAGGGAGCCCCTTAACGGGAAACACCATATATTTT.

The gene calls are TRBV4-1 and TRBJ2-2; TRBD2 matches 7 bases. The CDR3 has 17 amino acids. Germline CDR1 MGHRA, CDR2 YSYEKL. J lost 0 bases, V lost 1 base, and 5 bases had no gene match. Here the CDR3 DNA reads TGCGCCAGCAGCCAAGTGGGCCTAGCGGCGAACACCGGGGAGCTGTTTTTT. Translated: CASSQVGLAANTGELFF.

This chain connects TRBV7-2 to TRBJ2-3, with TRBD2 identical over 9 bases. Germline V gives CDR1 SGHTA, CDR2 FQGNSA. The CDR3 totals 15 residues. With 5 bases clipped from V and 1 base from J, the junction kept 4 bases outside the gene matches. The CDR3 region has the DNA TGTGCCAGCAGCATACTAGCGGGTGGCACAGATACGCAGTATTTT. Translation gives CASSILAGGTDTQYF.

This clone has only one observation. The rearrangement links TRBV5-1 to TRBJ2-7; 7 bases line up with TRBD1. The ends lost 4 bases at V and 12 bases at J; junction bases unmatched: 10. The CDR3 runs 12 residues. Germline V gene sequence: CDR1 SGHRS, CDR2 YFSETQ. DNA for the CDR3: TGCGCCAGCAGCCCGGGACAGAATTTACCGTACTTC. Translating gives CASSPGQNLPYF. The whole variable domain, remainder taken from reference TRBV5-1 and TRBJ2-7, is KAGVTQTPRYLIKTRGQQVTLSCSPISGHRSVSWYQQTPGQGLQFLFEYFSETQRNKGNFPGRFSGRQFSNSRSEMNVSTLELGDSALYLCASSPGQNLPYFGPGTRLTVT.

The chain is built from TRBV6-6 and TRBJ2-7, with D unresolved. The CDR3 loop spans 13 amino acids. The V end was cut by 6 bases, the J end by 2 bases, with 11 bases between. Per the germline V gene, CDR1 is MNHNY and CDR2 is SVGAGI (reference sequence). The CDR3 region is CASRSLLAYEQYF. CDR3 nucleotides: TGTGCCAGCAGATCCCTACTCGCCTACGAGCAGTACTTC.

The chain carries TRBV20-1 and TRBJ2-7; D tentatively reads TRBD1 or TRBD2 (6 bases each). Per the germline V gene, CDR1 is DFQATT and CDR2 is SNEGSKA (reference sequence). CDR3 length: 11 amino acids. The CDR3 region has the DNA TGCAGAGGGGGGACCTCCTACGAGCAGTACTTC. As protein: CRGGTSYEQYF.

The genes are TRBV6-6 and TRBJ1-5; possible D gene TRBD1, 5 bases. CDR1 is MNHNY, CDR2 SVGAGI, per germline (reference sequence). The V end lost 6 bases, the J end lost 2 bases, and 14 bases lay between the germline ends. This CDR3 is 15 amino acids long. The CDR3: CASSPGMGGNQPQHF. For the CDR3, the DNA is TGTGCCAGCAGCCCAGGGATGGGGGGCAATCAGCCCCAGCATTTT.

V and J are TRBV29-1 and TRBJ1-1, with TRBD1 identical over 9 bases. J was trimmed by 3 bases and V by 1 base; bases with no gene match: 6. This CDR3 has 15 amino acids. CDR1 and CDR2 from the germline V gene are SQVTM and ANQGSEA. CDR3 sequence: CSVEGRTGGHTEAFF. The CDR3 region has the DNA TGCAGCGTTGAAGGTAGAACAGGGGGCCACACTGAAGCTTTCTTT. Filled out from reference TRBV29-1 and TRBJ1-1, the complete variable domain reads SAVISQKPSRDICQRGTSLTIQCQVDSQVTMMFWYRQQPGQSLTLIATANQGSEATYESGFVIDKFPISRPNLTFSTLTVSNMSPEDSSIYLCSVEGRTGGHTEAFFGQGTRLTVV.

V and J are TRBV19 and TRBJ2-2; 8 bases are a match to TRBD2. The CDR3 runs 18 residues. Germline-derived CDR1 and CDR2 are LNHDA and SQIVND (reference sequence). The V and J ends lost 5 bases and 1 base, in that order; junction bases with no gene match: 12. The CDR3 DNA reads as TGTGCCAGTAGTCTCTCTCGGGAGCGGGAGCGGAACACCGGGGAGCTGTTTTTT. It specifies CASSLSRERERNTGELFF.

This clone was found once. This chain uses TRBV7-2 with TRBJ2-7; 8 bases align to TRBD1. This CDR3 is built from 15 residues. Germline values: CDR1 SGHTA, CDR2 FQGNSA. J lost 2 bases, V lost 5 bases, and 8 bases had no gene match. Here the CDR3 reads CASSIYGTGTYEQYF. In DNA, the CDR3 is TGTGCCAGCAGCATTTACGGGACAGGTACCTACGAGCAGTACTTC.

The chain uses TRBV5-6 and TRBJ2-3; possibly TRBD1 for D (5 bases). Germline loops: CDR1 SGHDT, CDR2 YYEEEE. Trimming shortened V by 2 bases and J by 2 bases, and 15 bases separated the two germline ends. This CDR3 is built from 16 residues. The CDR3 spells CASSLQAFYTTDTQYF. The CDR3 DNA reads TGTGCCAGCAGCTTACAGGCTTTCTACACCACAGATACGCAGTATTTT.

The V and J genes are TRBV2 and TRBJ2-3; 10 bases fit TRBD2. The CDR3 sequence is 13 residues long. Germline V gives CDR1 SNHLY, CDR2 FYNNEI. V shed 10 bases and J 4 bases; nucleotides not matched to a gene: 5. The CDR3 protein is CANEREGADTQYF. The CDR3 nucleotides read TGTGCCAACGAGCGGGAGGGGGCAGATACGCAGTATTTT. The entire variable domain, with the rest obtained from reference TRBV2 and TRBJ2-3, is as follows: EPEVTQTPSHQVTQMGQEVILRCVPISNHLYFYWYRQILGQKVEFLVSFYNNEISEKSEIFDDQFSVERPDGSNFTLKIRSTKLEDSAMYFCANEREGADTQYFGPGTRLTVL.

The chain recombines TRBV28 with TRBJ2-7; TRBD1 might be the D (6 bases). CDR1 and CDR2 from the germline V gene are MDHEN and SYDVKM. Between the trimmed V and J ends, which lost 3 bases and 0 bases, there was a span of 15 bases. The CDR3 has 16 residues. For the CDR3, the DNA is TGTGCCAGCAGTTTGGTCTGGGAACAGGGCTCCTACGAGCAGTACTTC. Protein product: CASSLVWEQGSYEQYF.